This T cell receptor (beta chain) derives from a study of post-analysis software for immune sequencing data. Carried by the TCR beta cDNA libraries were unique molecular identifiers. Via MiXCR, TCRdb re-called the PCR reads, giving one row per CDR3 protein. The sample gives roughly 800,000 distinct CDR3 sequences, approximately 53% of which show up once; 4.6% is in the top ten. The sample comprised blood. The sequence came from a girl between 10 and 17 years old with multiple sclerosis.

In DNA form, the CDR3 reads TGCAGCGTTGACGTCCGGGGCTTGAAGGGCTACACCTTC. It translates to CSVDVRGLKGYTF. This chain connects TRBV29-1 to TRBJ1-2; D may be TRBD1 (5 bases). There are 13 residues in the CDR3. Germline V lookup: CDR1 SQVTM, CDR2 ANQGSEA. Trimming took 3 bases from V and 8 from J, leaving 16 bases between them.